This TCR beta chain was recorded in a study of prognosis after radiotherapy for stage I lung cancer. This clonotype was counted only a few times. Since a much larger clone is just one base distant, this may be a read error. Using two-round multiplex PCR, the authors amplified TCR beta CDR3 from genomic DNA. Amplification in first-round PCR relied on primers specific to each TRBV and TRBJ gene. TCRdb re-analysed the multiplex PCR reads in MiXCR, keeping a single row per CDR3 protein. The sample lists about 30,000 distinct CDR3 sequences, roughly 30% occurring once. This clonotype was sampled from a donor aged 50 or older with non-small cell lung cancer. The sample here was PBMCs, taken before or after stereotactic body radiation therapy (not recorded which).

This CDR3 is CASSSGHSGNTIYF. The CDR3 coding sequence is TGCGCCAGCAGCTCGGGTCACTCTGGAAACACCATATATTTT. This sequence joins TRBV5-1 and TRBJ1-3; no clear D gene. This CDR3 is 14 amino acids long. CDR1 and CDR2 from the germline V gene are SGHRS and YFSETQ. V lost 3 bases, J lost 0 bases, and 7 bases lay in between.